Each of the 24 T cell receptor beta chains below was sequenced from the same sample in a study of human T cells and chemical hapten exposure. TCRdb fed the RACE reads into MiXCR, producing one record per CDR3 protein. The repertoire holds under 200,000 distinct CDR3 sequences, with roughly 15% as singletons. Specified time point: patch test 1, 2 weeks after DPC sensitization. Treatment given: therapeutic diphenylcyclopropenone sensitization with weekly scalp DPC. Sequencing used whole blood, obtained in connection with sensitization to the hapten diphenylcyclopropenone (DPC). These receptors all stem from a woman aged 25 to 45 with alopecia areata. Some clones in this sample may be carry-over from other donors' samples.

In this sample, this clonotype turned up a few times. J is TRBJ1-5 and V is TRBV9; TRBD1 aligns across 9 bases. This CDR3 region has 15 residues. The ends lost 3 bases at V and 3 bases at J; junction bases unmatched: 4. Germline V CDR1 and CDR2: SGDLS, YYNGEE. This chain's CDR3 is CASSGGQGTNQPQHF. CDR3 coding DNA: TGTGCCAGCAGCGGGGGACAGGGTACCAATCAGCCCCAGCATTTT. Full variable domain (missing parts from reference TRBV9 and TRBJ1-5): DSGVTQTPKHLITATGQRVTLRCSPRSGDLSVYWYQQSLDQGLQFLIQYYNGEERAKGNILERFSAQQFPDLHSELNLSSLELGDSALYFCASSGGQGTNQPQHFGDGTRLSIL.

The V and J genes are TRBV7-2 and TRBJ1-5; D may be TRBD1 (5 bases). This CDR3 region has 15 residues. Deletions cut 2 bases from V and 0 bases from J, with 8 bases between. Germline V gene data show CDR1 as SGHTA and CDR2 as FQGNSA. CDR3 loop: CASSLRGYSNQPQHF. CDR3 in DNA: TGTGCCAGCAGCTTAAGGGGTTATAGCAATCAGCCCCAGCATTTT.

This clonotype was counted only a few times. The chain joins TRBV20-1 to TRBJ2-7; 8 nucleotides agree with TRBD2. The CDR3 loop spans 14 amino acids. CDR1 is DFQATT, CDR2 SNEGSKA, per germline (reference sequence). V was clipped by 0 bases and J by 4 bases; unmatched bases: 5. The CDR3 loop reads CSARDKASGYEQYF. CDR3 DNA sequence: TGCAGTGCTAGAGATAAAGCTAGCGGGTACGAGCAGTACTTC.

This clonotype occurred many times. The chain has TRBV6-2 or TRBV6-3 and TRBJ2-2, with TRBD1 identical over 9 bases. In germline, CDR1 is MNHEY, CDR2 SVGEGT. The CDR3 is 17 residues long. V was clipped by 6 bases and J by 0 bases; unmatched bases: 8. The CDR3 protein is CASRPDRGSANTGELFF. The CDR3 nucleotides read TGTGCCAGCAGGCCGGACAGGGGCTCTGCGAACACCGGGGAGCTGTTTTTT.

This clonotype was detected a few times. The J gene is TRBJ2-5, the V gene TRBV3-1; D not certain. The germline V and J ends were trimmed by 2 bases and 4 bases, with 8 bases remaining between them. This CDR3 has 13 residues. The V gene's germline CDR1 is LGHDT and CDR2 YNNKEL (reference sequence). CDR3 protein: CASSQRALETQYF. CDR3 coding DNA: TGTGCCAGCAGCCAACGGGCGTTAGAGACCCAGTACTTC.

The chain carries TRBV27 and TRBJ2-5; TRBD2 agrees at 13 bases. The V segment lost 5 bases and the J segment 6 bases; nucleotides outside the gene matches: 12. The CDR3 is 17 amino acids. Per germline, CDR1 MNHEY and CDR2 SMNVEV (reference sequence). The CDR3 loop is CASSAGTSGTIQKTQYF. DNA of the CDR3: TGTGCCAGCAGTGCCGGGACTAGCGGGACCATTCAGAAGACCCAGTACTTC.

This clonotype showed up just a few times. The chain couples TRBV30 to TRBJ1-5; no definite D call. Trimming shortened V by 4 bases and J by 4 bases, and 14 bases separated the two germline ends. The germline V gene encodes CDR1 GTSNPN and CDR2 SVGIG (reference sequence). The CDR3 length is 14 residues. The CDR3 bases are TGTGCCTGGACCAGACGGGGAGATAATCAGCCCCAGCATTTT. This codes for CAWTRRGDNQPQHF. The full variable domain, completed using reference TRBV30 and TRBJ1-5, is SQTIHQWPATLVQPVGSPLSLECTVEGTSNPNLYWYRQAAGRGLQLLFYSVGIGQISSEVPQNLSASRPQDRQFILSSKKLLLSDSGFYLCAWTRRGDNQPQHFGDGTRLSIL.

V gene TRBV7-2 combines with J gene TRBJ2-1, with D unclear. Per the germline V gene, CDR1 is SGHTA and CDR2 is FQGNSA. Trimming shortened V by 4 bases and J by 8 bases, and 18 bases separated the two germline ends. The CDR3 has 15 residues. CDR3 region: CASSSAVGRGDEQFF. CDR3 DNA: TGTGCCAGCAGCTCGGCCGTGGGCCGAGGAGATGAGCAGTTCTTC.

The gene calls are TRBV20-1 and TRBJ2-7; 7 nucleotides agree with TRBD2. Germline CDR1 and CDR2: DFQATT and SNEGSKA (reference sequence). J was trimmed by 0 bases and V by 3 bases; bases with no gene match: 8. This CDR3 region has 15 residues. DNA for the CDR3: TGCAGTGCTAGGACGGGACTACCCAGCTCCTACGAGCAGTACTTC. Its protein is CSARTGLPSSYEQYF.

This clonotype was seen more than once but under ten times. J is TRBJ2-5 and V is TRBV29-1, with 8 bases that match TRBD1. Germline-derived CDR1 and CDR2 are SQVTM and ANQGSEA. The CDR3 spans 13 residues. The trim removed 4 bases at V and 5 bases at J, leaving 6 bases unmatched. The chain's CDR3 is CSVGQGRLETQYF. CDR3 DNA: TGCAGCGTTGGACAGGGGCGGCTGGAGACCCAGTACTTC.

Ten or more counts support this clonotype. V gene TRBV29-1 combines with J gene TRBJ1-2; D is perhaps TRBD1 (5 bases). The CDR3 is made up of 13 amino acids. Germline V gene lookup returns CDR1 SQVTM and CDR2 ANQGSEA. The ends were cut back, 6 bases at V and 0 bases at J, with 11 bases in the middle. The CDR3 coding sequence is TGCAGCGTGGACACGGGAGCTAACTATGGCTACACCTTC. This gives the protein CSVDTGANYGYTF.

In this sample, this clonotype turned up a few times. The chain links TRBV30 to TRBJ2-7, with a weak D call TRBD1 (6 bases). The CDR3 runs 13 residues. Per germline, CDR1 GTSNPN and CDR2 SVGIG (reference sequence). Trimming took 2 bases from V and 4 from J, leaving 12 bases between them. Written as DNA, the CDR3 is TGTGCCTGGAGTCCCGGACAGCCGTACGAGCAGTACTTC. Its protein product is CAWSPGQPYEQYF.

The table lists this clonotype with many counts. V and J are TRBV11-2 and TRBJ1-2; D unresolved. CDR3 length equals 12 residues. Germline V gene lookup returns CDR1 SGHAT and CDR2 FQNNGV. Trimming left V 5 bases short and J 5 bases short, with 9 bases between. The CDR3 region has the DNA TGTGCCAGCAGCGGGGAGGGTTATGGCTACACCTTC. This gives the protein CASSGEGYGYTF. Full variable domain (rest looked up from reference TRBV11-2 and TRBJ1-2): EAGVAQSPRYKIIEKRQSVAFWCNPISGHATLYWYQQILGQGPKLLIQFQNNGVVDDSQLPKDRFSAERLKGVDSTLKIQPAKLEDSAVYLCASSGEGYGYTFGSGTRLTVV.

This rearrangement joins TRBV7-2 to TRBJ2-7; 12 bases line up with TRBD2. V lost 5 bases and J lost 0; bases outside the gene matches: 8. Looked up from germline, CDR1 is SGHTA and CDR2 is FQGNSA. The CDR3 is made up of 17 amino acids. CDR3 sequence reads: CASSRSTSGGPSYEQYF. The DNA of the CDR3 is TGTGCCAGCAGCCGAAGTACTAGCGGGGGGCCCTCCTACGAGCAGTACTTC.

The J gene is TRBJ2-6, the V gene TRBV28, with TRBD1 identical over 10 bases. V shed 7 bases, J shed 2 bases, and the junction held 8 bases outside the gene matches. This CDR3 is 17 amino acids long. Looked up from germline, CDR1 is MDHEN and CDR2 is SYDVKM. The CDR3 nucleotides are TGTGCCAGCACTCTGACAGGGGGCAAGACTGGGGCCAACGTCCTGACTTTC. Protein sequence: CASTLTGGKTGANVLTF.

In its sample, this clonotype was seen many times. This rearrangement joins TRBV4-2 to TRBJ1-5; 8 nucleotides match TRBD1. The CDR3 runs 15 residues. V lost 3 bases and J lost 5; bases outside the gene matches: 6. CDR1 is LGHNA and CDR2 is YNFKEQ in the germline V gene. DNA of the CDR3: TGTGCCAGCAGCCAGGGTGACAGGGGTGATCAGCCCCAGCATTTT. Amino acids: CASSQGDRGDQPQHF.

This clonotype occurred a few times. The rearrangement links TRBV28 to TRBJ1-2; 9 positions agree with TRBD1. The CDR3 is 13 amino acids. Germline assignment: CDR1 MDHEN and CDR2 SYDVKM. V lost 6 bases and J lost 6; bases outside the gene matches: 5. The CDR3 coding sequence is TGTGCCAGCAGCAAACAGGGGGCGGATGGCTACACCTTC. The encoded protein is CASSKQGADGYTF.

This clonotype has just a few counts. The V and J genes are TRBV9 and TRBJ2-2; 9 positions agree with TRBD2. V lost 3 bases and J lost 2; bases outside the gene matches: 5. Germline lookup yields CDR1 SGDLS and CDR2 YYNGEE. CDR3 size: 16 residues. The CDR3 region is CASSALAGPNTGELFF. Written as DNA, the CDR3 is TGTGCCAGCAGCGCACTAGCGGGTCCTAACACCGGGGAGCTGTTTTTT.

J is TRBJ1-4 and V is TRBV29-1; 9 bases agree with TRBD1. Germline V lookup: CDR1 SQVTM, CDR2 ANQGSEA. The junction had 3 bases not matched to a gene; V was cut back by 5 bases and J by 2 bases. CDR3 length: 14 amino acids. The CDR3 bases are TGCAGCGTTTCCACAGGGGGCACTAATGAAAAACTGTTTTTT. Translated: CSVSTGGTNEKLFF.

There are a few counts of this clonotype. The V gene is TRBV7-9, the J gene TRBJ2-7; 10 bases agree with TRBD1. The CDR3 length is 16 residues. Germline trimming cut 1 base from V and 4 bases from J; bases unmatched to any gene: 7. Germline V lookup: CDR1 SEHNR, CDR2 FQNEAQ (reference sequence). CDR3 DNA: TGTGCCAGCAGCTTAGTAGGCGGACAGGGGGGTTACGAGCAGTACTTC. Translation gives CASSLVGGQGGYEQYF.

V is TRBV28 and J is TRBJ1-4, with 8 bases aligning to TRBD1. V dropped 5 bases and J dropped 4; count of bases not matched to a gene: 9. The CDR3 is made up of 16 amino acids. Germline assignment: CDR1 MDHEN and CDR2 SYDVKM. The CDR3 loop reads CASSGGRDRFNEKLFF. CDR3 coding DNA: TGTGCCAGCAGTGGGGGCCGGGACAGGTTTAATGAAAAACTGTTTTTT.

The chain links TRBV18 to TRBJ2-3, with D tentatively TRBD2 (6 bases). The CDR3 contains 15 residues. The V gene lost 3 bases and the J gene lost 0 bases, with 10 bases spanning the gap. In germline, CDR1 is KGHSH, CDR2 LQKENI. CDR3 loop: CASSPPGGSTDTQYF. The DNA for the CDR3 is TGTGCCAGCTCACCCCCCGGAGGGAGCACAGATACGCAGTATTTT.

This sequence joins TRBV6-5 and TRBJ1-1, with 9 positions matching TRBD1. The CDR3 extends over 14 amino acids. V gave up 6 bases and J gave up 6 bases; unmatched junction bases: 8. Germline V CDR1 and CDR2: MNHEY, SVGAGI. Written as DNA, the CDR3 is TGTGCCAGCAGCCCCGGACAGGGGAAGTCTGAAGCTTTCTTT. It translates to CASSPGQGKSEAFF.

J is TRBJ2-2 and V is TRBV24-1, with D unresolved. CDR3 length: 13 residues. The germline CDR1 and CDR2 sequences are KGHDR and SFDVKD. Trimming shortened V by 5 bases and J by 0 bases, and 3 bases separated the two germline ends. CDR3 residues: CATSGANTGELFF. CDR3 DNA sequence: TGTGCCACCAGTGGCGCGAACACCGGGGAGCTGTTTTTT.